This TCR beta chain was recovered during a study of blood T cell repertoires in COVID-19. Germline V gene sequence: CDR1 SGHDN, CDR2 FVKESK. The length of the CDR3 is 13 residues. Trimming took off 4 bases at V and 5 bases at J, with 11 bases between the two ends. Sequencing was performed with immunoSEQ multiplex PCR; in TCRdb, only in-frame clones are kept and a portion is missing. This sample has about 250,000 clones, with approximately 85% found just once. The TCR was taken from a woman in her 30s who had recovered from COVID-19. Material: PBMCs or T cells enriched from blood (not recorded which). The chain joins TRBV14 to TRBJ2-5; D gene ambiguous. In DNA, the CDR3 is TGTGCCAGCAGCCCCCTAAGGCGGGAGACCCAGTACTTC. It is translated as CASSPLRRETQYF.